A selection of T cell receptor beta chains follows, all from one sample in a study of T-cell reconstitution after alpha-beta-depleted transplantation in children. From the PCR reads, TCRdb called clonotypes with MiXCR, one entry per CDR3 protein. Among about a million distinct CDR3 sequences, roughly 29% were seen once, and the ten largest hold more than 25%. This specimen was PBMCs, mostly from graft donor cells, taken 360 days after TCRalphabeta/CD19-depleted stem cell transplant. The receptors were sampled from a boy in the first two years of life who had a stem cell transplant for SCID, so the T cells may come from the graft donor. CDR3s include the opening cysteine and the closing phenylalanine or tryptophan. A D gene is named only where the DNA matches it firmly. Clone sizes are given selectively: once, few, many, or a class where the clone is expanded.

J gene,V gene,D gene,clone size,CDR3 DNA,CDR3 protein
TRBJ2-3,TRBV10-3,-,-,TGTGCCATCAGCCTGAGCGGCACAGATACGCAGTATTTT,CAISLSGTDTQYF
TRBJ2-1,TRBV3-1,-,-,TGTGCCAGCAGCCAAGGATATTTACTTAATGAGCAGTTCTTC,CASSQGYLLNEQFF
TRBJ1-1,TRBV6-5,TRBD1,-,TGTGCCAGCAGTTACCCCGGACAGGCCGGGCGACCTTTTGAAGCTTTCTTT,CASSYPGQAGRPFEAFF
TRBJ2-3,TRBV25-1,TRBD2,few,TGTGCCAGCAAATCGCGGGGGGGCACAGATACGCAGTATTTT,CASKSRGGTDTQYF
TRBJ2-1,TRBV3-1,-,-,TGTGCCAGCAGCCAAGATCTACGGGAGCAGTTCTTC,CASSQDLREQFF
TRBJ1-1,TRBV10-3,-,few,TGTGCCATCAGCCGATCGGGAGGTACTGAAGCTTTCTTT,CAISRSGGTEAFF
TRBJ2-3,TRBV28,-,many,TGTGCCAGCAGTCCCCCGGGGGGCGGCACAGATACGCAGTATTTT,CASSPPGGGTDTQYF
TRBJ2-7,TRBV28,TRBD1,-,TGTGCCAGCAGTTTTATCCTCCGGACAGGGGGCTACGAGCAGTACTTC,CASSFILRTGGYEQYF
TRBJ2-1,TRBV12-3/TRBV12-4,TRBD2,-,TGTGCCAGCTGCTTAAAGAGCGGGGGTGCGCGGAGCTCCTACAATGAGCAGTTCTTC,CASCLKSGGARSSYNEQFF
TRBJ1-1,TRBV6-1,-,few,TGTGCCAGCAGGACCGGGACCCTCGAGGACACTGAAGCTTTCTTT,CASRTGTLEDTEAFF
TRBJ2-7,TRBV20-1,-,-,TGCAGTGCTGGGTGGAAGAACAGGGCCCCACTCGGGGAGCAGTACTTC,CSAGWKNRAPLGEQYF
TRBJ1-5,TRBV3-1,-,-,TGTGCCAGCAGCCAAGGTCGGCAGGGTCTTCAGCCCCAGCATTTT,CASSQGRQGLQPQHF
TRBJ1-3,TRBV9,-,few,TGTGCCAGCAGCGTAGGTGGGACTGGAAACACCATATATTTT,CASSVGGTGNTIYF
TRBJ2-1,TRBV13,-,-,TGTGCCAGCAGAATAGGGGGGGGGAACAATGAGCAGTTCTTC,CASRIGGGNNEQFF
TRBJ1-2,TRBV4-1,TRBD1,-,TGCGCCAGCAGCCATCCAGGACAGGTACGCGGCTACACCTTC,CASSHPGQVRGYTF
TRBJ2-7,TRBV7-9,TRBD1,-,TGTGCCATCGGGACAGGGGGACTCCTCTCCTACGAGCAGTACTTC,CAIGTGGLLSYEQYF
TRBJ2-7,TRBV6-2/TRBV6-3,-,-,TGTGCCAGCAGTCCAGGACAGCGGAGCGAGCAGTACTTC,CASSPGQRSEQYF
TRBJ2-1,TRBV5-6,-,-,TGTGCCAGCAGCTTGTTAAGGGTTATCTACAATGAGCAGTTCTTC,CASSLLRVIYNEQFF
TRBJ1-1,TRBV2,-,many,TGTGCCAGCAGTGATGAAGGGAACACTGAAGCTTTCTTT,CASSDEGNTEAFF
TRBJ2-7,TRBV18,TRBD1,few,TGTGCCAGCTCACCCGGGACAGGGATAGACGAGCAGTACTTC,CASSPGTGIDEQYF
TRBJ2-5,TRBV20-1,-,few,TGCAGTGCTAGAGTATTCGACAGTCAAGAGACCCAGTACTTC,CSARVFDSQETQYF
TRBJ1-6,TRBV5-1,-,-,TGCGCCAGCAGCCGTGGGGGTGCAGGCAGGGGTTATTCACCCCTCCACTTT,CASSRGGAGRGYSPLHF
TRBJ2-1,TRBV12-3/TRBV12-4,TRBD1,once,TGTGCCAGCACCCCGGGACAGGGGGCGGATGAGCAGTTCTTC,CASTPGQGADEQFF
TRBJ2-4,TRBV28,TRBD1,-,TGTGCCAGTCATACAGGGGCACTAGCCAAAAACATTCAGTACTTC,CASHTGALAKNIQYF
TRBJ2-2,TRBV29-1,-,-,TGCAGCGTTGCTGGGCGGACCGGGGAGCTGTTTTTT,CSVAGRTGELFF
TRBJ2-1,TRBV5-1,TRBD2,few,TGCGCCAGCAGCCAATCTAGCGGGACCATGAATGAGCAGTTCTTC,CASSQSSGTMNEQFF
TRBJ2-7,TRBV5-5,-,-,TGTGCCAGCAGCTTCGGGGTTCCAGGGTCCCCCTACGAGCAGTACTTC,CASSFGVPGSPYEQYF
TRBJ2-1,TRBV5-4,TRBD2,few,TGTGCCAGCAGCTTGTTGAAGTTAGCGGGGAACTACAATGAGCAGTTCCTCTTC,CASSLLKLAGNYNEQFLF
TRBJ2-5,TRBV12-3/TRBV12-4,-,few,TGTGCCAGCAGTTTCGGCAATCCCGAAGAGACCCAGTACTTC,CASSFGNPEETQYF
TRBJ1-1,TRBV6-5,-,-,TGTGCCAGCAGTTACTTAGAGGGGTACACTGAAGCTTTCTTT,CASSYLEGYTEAFF
TRBJ2-7,TRBV5-1,TRBD1,-,TGCGCCAGCAGCTTGTTGGACAGGGCCACCTACGAGCAGTACTTC,CASSLLDRATYEQYF
TRBJ2-3,TRBV5-1,TRBD2,few,TGCGCCAGCGGCTGGGGACTAGCACGCGATACGCAGTATTTT,CASGWGLARDTQYF
TRBJ2-3,TRBV29-1,-,few,TGCAGCGTCGCCCCGACAGGATTAAACACAGATACGCAGTATTTT,CSVAPTGLNTDTQYF
TRBJ2-3,TRBV7-9,-,-,TGTGCCAGCAGCCGAAGTGGGATCACAGATACGCAGTATTTT,CASSRSGITDTQYF
TRBJ2-5,TRBV20-1,-,-,TGCAGTGCAAGACCAGGGAGCAGAGAGACCCAGTACTTC,CSARPGSRETQYF
TRBJ2-5,TRBV6-1,-,many,TGTGCCAGCAGCGAGGGGAGTTGGGAGACCCAGTACTTC,CASSEGSWETQYF
TRBJ2-3,TRBV25-1,-,-,TGTGCCAGCAGTGAATGGATTCCAGATACGCAGTATTTT,CASSEWIPDTQYF
TRBJ1-5,TRBV28,-,few,TGTGCCAGCAGCGAGAGGGTAGGGAGCAATCAGCCCCAGCATTTT,CASSERVGSNQPQHF
TRBJ2-1,TRBV6-2/TRBV6-3,-,-,TGTGCCAGCAGTTACGAAGGGCTGGATGAGCAGTTCTTC,CASSYEGLDEQFF
TRBJ2-5,TRBV5-1,TRBD2,-,TGCGCCAGCACCCTAACGGGAGGTTTAGAGACCCAGTACTTC,CASTLTGGLETQYF
TRBJ2-3,TRBV20-1,-,-,TGCAGTGCTCTAACTAGCACAGATACGCAGTATTTT,CSALTSTDTQYF
TRBJ1-1,TRBV12-3/TRBV12-4,-,-,TGTGCCAGCGGCCAGGGTTTCCGGGAAGGGACTGAAGCTTTCTTT,CASGQGFREGTEAFF
TRBJ1-1,TRBV18,-,-,TGTGCCAGCTCACCACCGTACACTGAAGCTTTCTTT,CASSPPYTEAFF
TRBJ2-7,TRBV29-1,TRBD2,-,TGCAGCGTTGCGGACGGGAGGGCCGAGCAGTACTTC,CSVADGRAEQYF
TRBJ2-5,TRBV9,-,-,TGTGCCAGCAGCGTGAGTAGCTCAACCTCCGAGACCCAGTACTTC,CASSVSSSTSETQYF
TRBJ2-3,TRBV5-1,TRBD1,-,TGCGCCAGCAGCTTGGGGGGGCACAGGGGCCTAGATACGCAGTATTTT,CASSLGGHRGLDTQYF
TRBJ2-2,TRBV12-3/TRBV12-4,TRBD1,-,TGTGCCAGCAGCTCCCTCAGACAGGGTGGCACCGGGGAGCTGTTTTTT,CASSSLRQGGTGELFF
TRBJ2-7,TRBV20-1,TRBD2,-,TGCAGTGCTAGGGCCCTAGCGGGGGTACACGAGCAGTACTTC,CSARALAGVHEQYF